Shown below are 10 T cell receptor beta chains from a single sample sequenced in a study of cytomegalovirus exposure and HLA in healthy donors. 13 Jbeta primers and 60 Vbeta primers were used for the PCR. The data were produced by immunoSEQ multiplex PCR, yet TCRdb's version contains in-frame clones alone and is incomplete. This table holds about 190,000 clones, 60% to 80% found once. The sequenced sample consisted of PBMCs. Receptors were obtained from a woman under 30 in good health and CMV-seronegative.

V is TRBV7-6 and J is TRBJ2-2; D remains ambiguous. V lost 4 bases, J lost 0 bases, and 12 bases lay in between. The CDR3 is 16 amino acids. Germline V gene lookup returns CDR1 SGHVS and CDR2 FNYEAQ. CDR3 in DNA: TGTGCCAGCAGCTCGGGTAGAGTGGCGAACACCGGGGAGCTGTTTTTT. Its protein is CASSSGRVANTGELFF.

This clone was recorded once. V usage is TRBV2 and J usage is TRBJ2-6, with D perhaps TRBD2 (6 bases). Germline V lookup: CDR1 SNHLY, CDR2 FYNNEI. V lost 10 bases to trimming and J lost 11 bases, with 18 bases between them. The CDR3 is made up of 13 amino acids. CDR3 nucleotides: TGTGCCACCACACCAGCGGGCCGGGACGTCCTGACTTTC. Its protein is CATTPAGRDVLTF.

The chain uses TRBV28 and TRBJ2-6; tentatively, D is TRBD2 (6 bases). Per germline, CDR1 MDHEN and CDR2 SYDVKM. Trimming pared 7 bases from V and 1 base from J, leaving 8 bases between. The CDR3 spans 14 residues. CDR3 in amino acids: CASTAGSGANVLTF. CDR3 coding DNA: TGTGCCAGCACGGCGGGGTCTGGGGCCAACGTCCTGACTTTC.

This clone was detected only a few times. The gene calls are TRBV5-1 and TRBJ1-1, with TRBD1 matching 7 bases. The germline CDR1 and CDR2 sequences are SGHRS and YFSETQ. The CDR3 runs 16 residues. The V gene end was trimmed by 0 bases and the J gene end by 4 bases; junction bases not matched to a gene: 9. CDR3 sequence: CASSLGNRGYGTEAFF. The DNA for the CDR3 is TGCGCCAGCAGCTTGGGAAACAGGGGATATGGCACTGAAGCTTTCTTT.

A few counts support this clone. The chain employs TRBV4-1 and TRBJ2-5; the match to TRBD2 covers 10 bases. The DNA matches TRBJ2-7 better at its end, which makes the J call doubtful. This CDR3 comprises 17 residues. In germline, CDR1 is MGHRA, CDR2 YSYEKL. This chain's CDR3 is CASSQGRTSGTPYEQYF. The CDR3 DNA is TGCGCCAGCAGCCAAGGGCGGACTAGCGGTACCCCCTACGAGCAGTACTTC.

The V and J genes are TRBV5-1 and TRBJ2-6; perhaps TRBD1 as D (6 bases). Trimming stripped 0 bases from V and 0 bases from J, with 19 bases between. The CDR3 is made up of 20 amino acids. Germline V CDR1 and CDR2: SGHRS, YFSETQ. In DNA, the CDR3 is TGCGCCAGCAGCTTGGTAACAGGGACCCTCCTTAGCTCTGGGGCCAACGTCCTGACTTTC. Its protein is CASSLVTGTLLSSGANVLTF.

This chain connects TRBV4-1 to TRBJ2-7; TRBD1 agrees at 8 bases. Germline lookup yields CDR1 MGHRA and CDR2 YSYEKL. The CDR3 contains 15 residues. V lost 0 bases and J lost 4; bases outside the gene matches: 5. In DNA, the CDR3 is TGCGCCAGCAGCCAAGAACAGGGGGTCGTTTACGAGCAGTACTTC. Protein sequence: CASSQEQGVVYEQYF.

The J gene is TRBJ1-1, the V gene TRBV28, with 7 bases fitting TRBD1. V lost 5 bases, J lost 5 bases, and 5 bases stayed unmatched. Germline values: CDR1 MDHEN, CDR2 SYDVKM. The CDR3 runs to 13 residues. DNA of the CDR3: TGTGCCAGCAGTCCGGGGACAGTTACTGAAGCTTTCTTT. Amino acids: CASSPGTVTEAFF.

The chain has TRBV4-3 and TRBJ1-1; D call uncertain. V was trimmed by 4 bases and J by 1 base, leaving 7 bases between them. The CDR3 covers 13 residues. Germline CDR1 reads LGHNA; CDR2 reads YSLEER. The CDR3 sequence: CASSLTANTEAFF. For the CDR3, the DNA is TGCGCCAGCAGCCTAACAGCGAACACTGAAGCTTTCTTT.

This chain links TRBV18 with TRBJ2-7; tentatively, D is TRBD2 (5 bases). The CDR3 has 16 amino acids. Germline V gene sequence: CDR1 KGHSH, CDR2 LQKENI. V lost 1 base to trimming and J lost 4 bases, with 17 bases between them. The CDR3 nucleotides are TGTGCCAGCTCACCACGGGGAGAAGGCGGCGGTTACGAGCAGTACTTC. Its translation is CASSPRGEGGGYEQYF.